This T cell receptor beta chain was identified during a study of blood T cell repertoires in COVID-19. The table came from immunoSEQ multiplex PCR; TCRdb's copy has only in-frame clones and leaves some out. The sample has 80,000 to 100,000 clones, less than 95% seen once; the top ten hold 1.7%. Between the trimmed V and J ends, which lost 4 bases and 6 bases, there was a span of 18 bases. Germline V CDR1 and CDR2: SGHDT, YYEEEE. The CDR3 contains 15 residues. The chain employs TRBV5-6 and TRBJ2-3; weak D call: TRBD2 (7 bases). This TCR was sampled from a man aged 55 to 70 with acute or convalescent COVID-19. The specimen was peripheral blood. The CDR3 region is CASSEGWGGLDTQYF. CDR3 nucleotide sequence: TGTGCCAGCAGCGAGGGTTGGGGGGGGCTGGATACGCAGTATTTT.